This T cell receptor beta chain was sequenced for a study of T cell responses to AZD1222 COVID-19 vaccine. General study results and limits: The repertoires were collected only after the peak T cell response. Clonal diversity was possibly underestimated, and the donors were mostly white British, with more females.

V lost 7 bases to trimming and J lost 8 bases, with 9 bases between them. CDR1 SGHTA and CDR2 FQGNSA come from the germline V gene. This CDR3 region has 11 residues. Produced via immunoSEQ multiplex PCR; TCRdb's table is partial and in-frame only. Of about 200,000 clones listed, 90% to 95% are singletons. A remark on this clone: The antigen is not known.

Recipients boosted at about 4 weeks or about 12 weeks are pooled. The clonotype originates from an adult who received the AZD1222 COVID-19 vaccine. The sequences come from peripheral blood, collected 28 days after the second AZD1222 dose. This chain uses TRBV7-2 with TRBJ2-1; no clear D. The CDR3: CASIDRDEQFF. CDR3 nucleotide sequence: TGTGCCAGCATAGACCGGGATGAGCAGTTCTTC. The entire variable domain, with the rest obtained from reference TRBV7-2 and TRBJ2-1, is as follows: GAGVSQSPSNKVTEKGKDVELRCDPISGHTALYWYRQSLGQGLEFLIYFQGNSAPDKSGLPSDRFSAERTGGSVSTLTIQRTQQEDSAVYLCASIDRDEQFFGPGTRLTVL.